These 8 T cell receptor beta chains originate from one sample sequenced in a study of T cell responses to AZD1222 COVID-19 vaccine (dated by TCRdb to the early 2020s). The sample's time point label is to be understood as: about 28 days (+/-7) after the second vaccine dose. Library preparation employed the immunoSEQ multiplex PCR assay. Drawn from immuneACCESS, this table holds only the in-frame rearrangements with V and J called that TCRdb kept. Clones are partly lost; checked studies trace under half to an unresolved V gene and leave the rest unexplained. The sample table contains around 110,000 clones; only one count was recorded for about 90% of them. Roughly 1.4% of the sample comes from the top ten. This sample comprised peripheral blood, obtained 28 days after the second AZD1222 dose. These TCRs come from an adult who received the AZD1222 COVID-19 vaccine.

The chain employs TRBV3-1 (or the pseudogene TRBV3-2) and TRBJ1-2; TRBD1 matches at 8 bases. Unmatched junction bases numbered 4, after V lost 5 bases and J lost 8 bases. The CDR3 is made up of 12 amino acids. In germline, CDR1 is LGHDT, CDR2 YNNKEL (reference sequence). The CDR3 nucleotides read TGTGCCAGCAGCTCCAGGGGGCTCGGCTACACCTTC. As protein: CASSSRGLGYTF.

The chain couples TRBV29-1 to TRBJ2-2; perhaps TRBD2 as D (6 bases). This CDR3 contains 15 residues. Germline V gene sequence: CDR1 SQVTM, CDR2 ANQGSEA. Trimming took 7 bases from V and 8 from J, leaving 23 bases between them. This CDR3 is CSAGGQGGIGGELFF. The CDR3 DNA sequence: TGCAGCGCCGGAGGCCAGGGAGGAATAGGTGGGGAGCTGTTTTTT.

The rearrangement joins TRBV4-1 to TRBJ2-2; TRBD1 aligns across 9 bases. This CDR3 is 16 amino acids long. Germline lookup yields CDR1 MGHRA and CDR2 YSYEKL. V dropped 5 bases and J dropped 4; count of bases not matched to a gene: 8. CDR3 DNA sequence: TGCGCCAGCAGCAAAGTTGGGACAGGGATCACCGGGGAGCTGTTTTTT. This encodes CASSKVGTGITGELFF.

As DNA, the CDR3 is TGTGCCACCAGTTCGGGTTACAATCAGCCCCAGCATTTT. Its translation is CATSSGYNQPQHF. The rearrangement uses TRBV24-1 and TRBJ1-5, with unresolved D. Trimming left V 6 bases short and J 3 bases short, with 8 bases between. Germline CDR1 and CDR2: KGHDR and SFDVKD. The CDR3 spans 13 residues.

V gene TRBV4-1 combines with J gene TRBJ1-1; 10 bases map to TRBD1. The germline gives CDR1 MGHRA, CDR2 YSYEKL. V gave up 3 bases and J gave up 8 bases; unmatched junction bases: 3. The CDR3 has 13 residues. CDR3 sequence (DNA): TGCGCCAGCAGCCACCAGGACAGGGGGGAAGCTTTCTTT. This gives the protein CASSHQDRGEAFF.

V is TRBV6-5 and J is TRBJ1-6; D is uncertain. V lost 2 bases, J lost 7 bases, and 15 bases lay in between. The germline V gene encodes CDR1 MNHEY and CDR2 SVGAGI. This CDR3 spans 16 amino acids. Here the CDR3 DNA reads TGTGCCAGCAGTTACAGGCCCGGACGCCAGAATTCACCCCTCCACTTT. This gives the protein CASSYRPGRQNSPLHF.

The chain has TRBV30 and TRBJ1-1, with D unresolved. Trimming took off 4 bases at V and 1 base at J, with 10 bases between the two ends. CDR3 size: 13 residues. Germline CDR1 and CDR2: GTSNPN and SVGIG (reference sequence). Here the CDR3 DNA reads TGTGCCTGGACCGGATTTCCGAACACTGAAGCTTTCTTT. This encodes CAWTGFPNTEAFF.

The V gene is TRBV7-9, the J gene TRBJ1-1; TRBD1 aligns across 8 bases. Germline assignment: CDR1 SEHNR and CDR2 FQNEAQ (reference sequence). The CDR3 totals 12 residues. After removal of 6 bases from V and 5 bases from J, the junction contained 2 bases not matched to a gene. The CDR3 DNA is TGTGCCAGCAGGCAGGGGGCGACTGAAGCTTTCTTT. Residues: CASRQGATEAFF.